This entry describes one T cell receptor (beta chain). In the source study's methods: Using reference gene primer amplification, nucleated cell counts were estimated. Clones were read by immunoSEQ multiplex PCR, and TCRdb kept only the in-frame ones, dropping some. V, J and clone size were drawn from that table, and D and trimming were deduced from the DNA. The data contain roughly 700,000 clones, just under 90% of them singletons. These data are taken from a study of blood T cell repertoires in COVID-19. Whole-study context: COVID-19 samples, acute and convalescent, were from the United States, Italy and Spain. Sample material is recorded as cDNA or gDNA derived from T cells, B-cell-depleted T cells, or PBMCs.

Germline V lookup: CDR1 MGHDK, CDR2 SYGVNS. V lost 5 bases and J 3 bases, leaving 14 bases between the germline ends. The CDR3 totals 14 residues. The clonotype comes from a young woman with acute or convalescent COVID-19. The chain has TRBV25-1 and TRBJ2-7, with D tentatively TRBD1 (6 bases). Sample: peripheral blood. CDR3 nucleotides: TGTGCCAGCAGTTATCGAGGGGGATACTACGAGCAGTACTTC. Translation gives CASSYRGGYYEQYF.